Listed here are 7 T cell receptor beta chains from one sample, sequenced in a study of a mutant IDH1 vaccine in newly diagnosed glioma. Indicated time point: week 47, end of study. Every vaccine dose comprised 300 ug of mutant IDH1 20-mer peptide plus topical imiquimod. Generated by immunoSEQ multiplex PCR, the TCRdb table keeps only in-frame clones and is missing some. The sample lists roughly 86,000 clones, 70% to 90% occurring once. These receptors are not linked to any known antigen. Sequenced here: PBMCs, sampled from a glioma patient whose treatment included an IDH1 peptide vaccine. These receptors came from a man aged 35 to 55 with glioma.

CDR3 region: CAWNLAGGQTQYF. The CDR3 nucleotides are TGTGCCTGGAATTTAGCGGGAGGACAGACCCAGTACTTC. V gene TRBV30 combines with J gene TRBJ2-5, with 10 bases lining up with TRBD2. Trimming at V came to 4 bases and at J to 6 bases, leaving 5 bases not matched to a gene. Germline V gene data show CDR1 as GTSNPN and CDR2 as SVGIG (reference sequence). The CDR3 extends over 13 amino acids.

The chain recombines TRBV7-2 with TRBJ1-2; 8 bases are a match to TRBD1. Germline CDR1 is SGHTA and CDR2 is FQGNSA. V shed 5 bases, J shed 6 bases, and the junction held 5 bases outside the gene matches. The CDR3 runs 13 residues. DNA of the CDR3: TGTGCCAGCAGCGAAGACAGGGGCGATGGCTACACCTTC. Protein: CASSEDRGDGYTF.

The chain links TRBV29-1 to TRBJ1-1; 10 bases map to TRBD1. V was clipped by 7 bases and J by 0 bases; unmatched bases: 8. Germline CDR1 reads SQVTM; CDR2 reads ANQGSEA. This CDR3 contains 15 residues. The CDR3 nucleotides read TGCAGCGCACCAGGACAGGGGGGGATGAACACTGAAGCTTTCTTT. Protein: CSAPGQGGMNTEAFF.

The genes are TRBV7-8 and TRBJ2-5; 13 positions match TRBD2. The V and J ends lost 5 bases and 10 bases, in that order; junction bases with no gene match: 4. Germline CDR1 reads SGHVS; CDR2 reads FQNEAQ. This CDR3 is built from 13 residues. The CDR3 nucleotides are TGTGCCAGCAGCCCCAGGACTAGCGGGAGCCAGTACTTC. This encodes CASSPRTSGSQYF.

The V call is TRBV30, the J call TRBJ2-7; 11 bases match TRBD2. Unmatched junction bases numbered 11, after V lost 5 bases and J lost 5 bases. The CDR3 loop spans 15 amino acids. Germline CDR1 GTSNPN, CDR2 SVGIG (reference sequence). The CDR3 loop reads CAWDTSGRGIHEQYF. The CDR3 region has the DNA TGTGCCTGGGACACTAGCGGGAGAGGGATCCACGAGCAGTACTTC.

The chain is built from TRBV7-6 and TRBJ1-2; no firm D call. The ends were cut back, 2 bases at V and 5 bases at J, with 15 bases in the middle. Germline CDR1 SGHVS, CDR2 FNYEAQ. The CDR3 is 15 amino acids. The CDR3 here is CASSLRSGWWYGYTF. CDR3 nucleotide sequence: TGTGCCAGCAGCTTAAGGTCAGGCTGGTGGTATGGCTACACCTTC.

The chain employs TRBV6-6 and TRBJ1-4; a weak D match, TRBD1 (5 bases). Deletions cut 6 bases from V and 7 bases from J, with 15 bases between. CDR1 and CDR2 (germline): MNHNY, SVGAGI (reference sequence). This CDR3 comprises 14 residues. The CDR3 loop is CASRPRELGEKLFF. CDR3 sequence (DNA): TGTGCCAGCAGGCCCAGGGAGCTTGGTGAAAAACTGTTTTTT.